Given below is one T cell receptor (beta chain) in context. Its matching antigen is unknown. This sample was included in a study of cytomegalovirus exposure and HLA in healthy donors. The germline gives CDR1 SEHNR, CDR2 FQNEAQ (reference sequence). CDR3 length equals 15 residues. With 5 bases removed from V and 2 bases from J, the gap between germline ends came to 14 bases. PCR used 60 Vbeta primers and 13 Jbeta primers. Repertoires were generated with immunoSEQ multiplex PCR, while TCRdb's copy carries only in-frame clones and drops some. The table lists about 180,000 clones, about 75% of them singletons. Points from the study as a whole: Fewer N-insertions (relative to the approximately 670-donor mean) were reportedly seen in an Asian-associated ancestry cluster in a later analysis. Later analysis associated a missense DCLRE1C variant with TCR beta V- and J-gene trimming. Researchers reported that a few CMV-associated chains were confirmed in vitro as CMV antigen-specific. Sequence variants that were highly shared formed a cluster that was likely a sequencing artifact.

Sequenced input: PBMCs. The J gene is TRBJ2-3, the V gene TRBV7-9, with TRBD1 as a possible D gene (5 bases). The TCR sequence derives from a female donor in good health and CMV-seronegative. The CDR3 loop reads CASSPPEGDTDTQYF. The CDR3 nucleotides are TGTGCCAGCAGCCCTCCCGAAGGGGACACAGATACGCAGTATTTT.